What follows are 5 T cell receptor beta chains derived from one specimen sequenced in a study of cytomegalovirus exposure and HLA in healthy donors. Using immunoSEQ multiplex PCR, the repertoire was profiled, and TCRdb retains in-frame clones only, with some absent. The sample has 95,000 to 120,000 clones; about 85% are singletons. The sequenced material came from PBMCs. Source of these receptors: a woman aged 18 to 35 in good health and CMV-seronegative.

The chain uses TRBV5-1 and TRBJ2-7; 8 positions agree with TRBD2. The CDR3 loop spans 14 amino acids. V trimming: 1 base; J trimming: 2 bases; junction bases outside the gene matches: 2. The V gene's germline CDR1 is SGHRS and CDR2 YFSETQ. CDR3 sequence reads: CASSLSSGPYEQYF. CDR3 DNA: TGCGCCAGCAGCTTGTCTAGCGGGCCCTACGAGCAGTACTTC.

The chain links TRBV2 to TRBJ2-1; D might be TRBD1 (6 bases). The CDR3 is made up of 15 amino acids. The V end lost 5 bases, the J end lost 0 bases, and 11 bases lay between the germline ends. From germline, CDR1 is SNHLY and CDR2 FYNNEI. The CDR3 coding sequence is TGTGCCAGCAGTAGACAGGTGAGCTCCTACAATGAGCAGTTCTTC. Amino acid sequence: CASSRQVSSYNEQFF. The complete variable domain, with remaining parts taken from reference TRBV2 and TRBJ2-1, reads EPEVTQTPSHQVTQMGQEVILRCVPISNHLYFYWYRQILGQKVEFLVSFYNNEISEKSEIFDDQFSVERPDGSNFTLKIRSTKLEDSAMYFCASSRQVSSYNEQFFGPGTRLTVL.

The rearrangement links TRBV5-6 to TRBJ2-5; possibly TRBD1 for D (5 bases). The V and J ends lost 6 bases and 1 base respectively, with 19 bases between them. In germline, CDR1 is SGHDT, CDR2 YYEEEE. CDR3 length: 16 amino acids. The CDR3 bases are TGTGCCAGCACCTTAGGCCTAAGGGGCTTCCAAGAGACCCAGTACTTC. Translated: CASTLGLRGFQETQYF.

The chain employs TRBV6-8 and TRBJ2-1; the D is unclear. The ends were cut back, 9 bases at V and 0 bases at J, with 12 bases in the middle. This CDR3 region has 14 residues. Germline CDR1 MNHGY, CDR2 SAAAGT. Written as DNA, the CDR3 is TGTGCCAGAATTTCGTGGAGCTCCTACAATGAGCAGTTCTTC. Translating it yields CARISWSSYNEQFF.

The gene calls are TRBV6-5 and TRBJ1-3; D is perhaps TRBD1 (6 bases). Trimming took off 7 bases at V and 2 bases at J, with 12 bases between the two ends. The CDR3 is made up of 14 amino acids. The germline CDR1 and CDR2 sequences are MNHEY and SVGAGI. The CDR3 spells CASTKQGAGNTIYF. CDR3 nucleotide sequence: TGTGCCAGCACCAAACAGGGAGCTGGAAACACCATATATTTT.